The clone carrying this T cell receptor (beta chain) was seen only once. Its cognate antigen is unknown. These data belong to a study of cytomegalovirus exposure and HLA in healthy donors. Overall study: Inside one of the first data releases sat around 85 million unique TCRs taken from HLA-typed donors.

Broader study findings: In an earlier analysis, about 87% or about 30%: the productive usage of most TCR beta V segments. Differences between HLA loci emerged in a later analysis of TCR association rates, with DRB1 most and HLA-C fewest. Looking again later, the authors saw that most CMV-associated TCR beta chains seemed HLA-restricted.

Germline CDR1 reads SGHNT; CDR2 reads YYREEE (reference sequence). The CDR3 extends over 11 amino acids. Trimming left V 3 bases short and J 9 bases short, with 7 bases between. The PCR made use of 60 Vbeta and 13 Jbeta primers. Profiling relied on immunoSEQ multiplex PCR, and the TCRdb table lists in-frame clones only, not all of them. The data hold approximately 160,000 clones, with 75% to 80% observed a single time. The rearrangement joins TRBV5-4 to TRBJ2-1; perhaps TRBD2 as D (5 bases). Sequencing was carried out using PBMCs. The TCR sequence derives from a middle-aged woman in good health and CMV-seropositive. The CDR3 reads CASSSSGEQFF. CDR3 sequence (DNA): TGTGCCAGCAGCTCGAGCGGTGAGCAGTTCTTC.